A selection of T cell receptor beta chains follows, all from one sample in a study of cytomegalovirus exposure and HLA in healthy donors. TCRdb keeps only in-frame clones here, not all; method: immunoSEQ multiplex PCR. This sample has some 270,000 clones, with roughly 85% found just once. Sequenced material: PBMCs. Receptors originate from a woman aged 18-29 years in good health and CMV-seronegative. CDR3s include the opening cysteine and the closing phenylalanine or tryptophan. The D gene is left open where the match is weak. Rows may omit the clone size; those that give it use once, few, many or a size class.

cdr3_length: 12
d_call: .
v_call: TRBV9
clone_size: few
j_call: TRBJ1-2
cdr3_nt: TGTGCCAGCAGCCCACAGGGTTATAGCTACACCTTC
cdr3_aa: CASSPQGYSYTF

cdr3_length: 13
d_call: .
v_call: TRBV9
clone_size: .
j_call: TRBJ2-7
cdr3_nt: TGTGCCAGCAGCGGATGGGACTTCTACGAGCAGTACTTC
cdr3_aa: CASSGWDFYEQYF

cdr3_length: 15
d_call: .
v_call: TRBV11-2
clone_size: .
j_call: TRBJ2-3
cdr3_nt: TGTGCCAGCAGCTTAGGGGCGGGATCCACAGATACGCAGTATTTT
cdr3_aa: CASSLGAGSTDTQYF

cdr3_length: 15
d_call: TRBD2
v_call: TRBV4-3
clone_size: .
j_call: TRBJ2-7
cdr3_nt: TGCGCCAGCAGCCAAGGGAGACTAGCGGGGTACGAGCAGTACTTC
cdr3_aa: CASSQGRLAGYEQYF

cdr3_length: 14
d_call: TRBD1
v_call: TRBV6-5
clone_size: .
j_call: TRBJ1-3
cdr3_nt: TGTGCCAGCAGTTACGGGGACAGGGCCCACACCATATATTTT
cdr3_aa: CASSYGDRAHTIYF

cdr3_length: 14
d_call: .
v_call: TRBV5-6
clone_size: .
j_call: TRBJ1-5
cdr3_nt: TGTGCCAGCAGCGGGGGGTGGCAATATCAGCCCCAGCATTTT
cdr3_aa: CASSGGWQYQPQHF

cdr3_length: 15
d_call: TRBD2
v_call: TRBV27
clone_size: .
j_call: TRBJ2-7
cdr3_nt: TGTGCCAGCAGTTCAGGGACTAGCGGCAACTACGAGCAGTACTTC
cdr3_aa: CASSSGTSGNYEQYF

cdr3_length: 13
d_call: TRBD1
v_call: TRBV11-3
clone_size: .
j_call: TRBJ1-2
cdr3_nt: TGTGCCAGCAGTCTACAGGGGTACGACGGCTACACCTTC
cdr3_aa: CASSLQGYDGYTF

cdr3_length: 15
d_call: .
v_call: TRBV15
clone_size: .
j_call: TRBJ1-4
cdr3_nt: TGTGCCACCAGCAGTGGGGCAGCTGAGAATGAAAAACTGTTTTTT
cdr3_aa: CATSSGAAENEKLFF

cdr3_length: 15
d_call: TRBD2
v_call: TRBV2
clone_size: .
j_call: TRBJ2-1
cdr3_nt: TGTGCCAGCAGAATGACTAGCGGGAGTGGAAATGAGCAGTTCTTC
cdr3_aa: CASRMTSGSGNEQFF

cdr3_length: 15
d_call: TRBD1
v_call: TRBV6-5
clone_size: few
j_call: TRBJ2-7
cdr3_nt: TGTGCCAGCAGTTACCGAGACAGGGGTCCCTACGAGCAGTACTTC
cdr3_aa: CASSYRDRGPYEQYF

cdr3_length: 17
d_call: TRBD2
v_call: TRBV4-3
clone_size: once
j_call: TRBJ2-1
cdr3_nt: TGCGCCAGCAGCCAAGATCGTCGGGGGGGGCCGTTCAATGAGCAGTTCTTC
cdr3_aa: CASSQDRRGGPFNEQFF

cdr3_length: 14
d_call: .
v_call: TRBV5-8
clone_size: .
j_call: TRBJ2-7
cdr3_nt: TGTGCCAGCAGCTTGATGACAGGTACCTACGAGCAGTACTTC
cdr3_aa: CASSLMTGTYEQYF

cdr3_length: 13
d_call: .
v_call: TRBV9
clone_size: .
j_call: TRBJ1-1
cdr3_nt: TGTGCCAGCAGCGTCGATCTAGGCACTGAAGCTTTCTTT
cdr3_aa: CASSVDLGTEAFF

cdr3_length: 16
d_call: TRBD2
v_call: TRBV10-1
clone_size: .
j_call: TRBJ2-3
cdr3_nt: TGCGCCAGCAGTGATCTCGGGGGGGCCGGGACAGATACGCAGTATTTT
cdr3_aa: CASSDLGGAGTDTQYF

cdr3_length: 17
d_call: TRBD1
v_call: TRBV7-8
clone_size: few
j_call: TRBJ1-2
cdr3_nt: TGTGCCAGCAGCTTAGCCCAAGGACAGGCCGTGGGTCATGGCTACACCTTC
cdr3_aa: CASSLAQGQAVGHGYTF

cdr3_length: 13
d_call: .
v_call: TRBV5-1
clone_size: .
j_call: TRBJ2-7
cdr3_nt: TGCGCCAGCAGCTTGGTCTCAGGCTACGAGCAGTACTTC
cdr3_aa: CASSLVSGYEQYF

cdr3_length: 13
d_call: .
v_call: TRBV5-4
clone_size: .
j_call: TRBJ2-7
cdr3_nt: TGTGCCAGCAGCCAAGACCGGAGGGGCGAGCAGTACTTC
cdr3_aa: CASSQDRRGEQYF

cdr3_length: 14
d_call: .
v_call: TRBV27
clone_size: .
j_call: TRBJ1-6
cdr3_nt: TGTGCCAGCAGTTTTAACTCCTATAATTCACCCCTCCACTTT
cdr3_aa: CASSFNSYNSPLHF

cdr3_length: 15
d_call: TRBD1
v_call: TRBV27
clone_size: .
j_call: TRBJ2-1
cdr3_nt: TGTGCCAGCAGCGGGCCGGGACAGGCATACAATGAGCAGTTCTTC
cdr3_aa: CASSGPGQAYNEQFF

cdr3_length: 14
d_call: .
v_call: TRBV6-5
clone_size: .
j_call: TRBJ1-5
cdr3_nt: TGTGCCAGCAGTTACAGTGGAGGCAATCAGCCCCAGCATTTT
cdr3_aa: CASSYSGGNQPQHF

cdr3_length: 16
d_call: TRBD2
v_call: TRBV7-9
clone_size: .
j_call: TRBJ2-5
cdr3_nt: TGTGCCAGCAGCTCAGGGACTAGCGGTCTCCAAGAGACCCAGTACTTC
cdr3_aa: CASSSGTSGLQETQYF

cdr3_length: 12
d_call: .
v_call: TRBV28
clone_size: .
j_call: TRBJ1-1
cdr3_nt: TGTGCCAGCAGCCCGGGGAGGGCTGAAGCTTTCTTT
cdr3_aa: CASSPGRAEAFF

cdr3_length: 13
d_call: .
v_call: TRBV30
clone_size: .
j_call: TRBJ2-3
cdr3_nt: TGTGCCTGGGGTCGGCGGCGCACAGATACGCAGTATTTT
cdr3_aa: CAWGRRRTDTQYF

cdr3_length: 14
d_call: .
v_call: TRBV5-1
clone_size: .
j_call: TRBJ2-1
cdr3_nt: TGCGCCAGCAGCTTGGGACAAGACTACAATGAGCAGTTCTTC
cdr3_aa: CASSLGQDYNEQFF

cdr3_length: 13
d_call: .
v_call: TRBV4-3
clone_size: .
j_call: TRBJ1-5
cdr3_nt: TGCGCCAGCAGCCAAGATCGGTACTCCCCCCAGCATTTT
cdr3_aa: CASSQDRYSPQHF

cdr3_length: 15
d_call: .
v_call: TRBV2
clone_size: once
j_call: TRBJ1-2
cdr3_nt: TGTGCCAGCAGTGACTCCGGGGGGGCCCTCTATGGCTACACCTTC
cdr3_aa: CASSDSGGALYGYTF

cdr3_length: 13
d_call: .
v_call: TRBV11-3
clone_size: .
j_call: TRBJ2-2
cdr3_nt: TGTGCCAGCAGTTACAGGGAATCCGGGGAGCTGTTTTTT
cdr3_aa: CASSYRESGELFF

cdr3_length: 17
d_call: TRBD2
v_call: TRBV29-1
clone_size: .
j_call: TRBJ2-1
cdr3_nt: TGCAGCGCGAAGACGTGGCGGGAGGGCCGAGTGACAGATGAGCAGTTCTTC
cdr3_aa: CSAKTWREGRVTDEQFF

cdr3_length: 12
d_call: .
v_call: TRBV13
clone_size: .
j_call: TRBJ2-2
cdr3_nt: TGTGCCAGCAGCCTTGACGGGTGGGAGCTGTTTTTT
cdr3_aa: CASSLDGWELFF

cdr3_length: 16
d_call: TRBD1
v_call: TRBV9
clone_size: few
j_call: TRBJ1-6
cdr3_nt: TGTGCCAGCAGCGAGGGACAGGGACGCATCGGTTCACCCCTCCACTTT
cdr3_aa: CASSEGQGRIGSPLHF

cdr3_length: 14
d_call: TRBD1
v_call: TRBV6-1
clone_size: .
j_call: TRBJ1-4
cdr3_nt: TGTGCCAGCAGCTGGGACAGGAGGAATGAAAAACTGTTTTTT
cdr3_aa: CASSWDRRNEKLFF

cdr3_length: 15
d_call: TRBD1
v_call: TRBV18
clone_size: .
j_call: TRBJ2-7
cdr3_nt: TGTGCCAGCTCACCAGCGGGACAGGGCGGCTACGAGCAGTACTTC
cdr3_aa: CASSPAGQGGYEQYF

cdr3_length: 13
d_call: TRBD2
v_call: TRBV6-4
clone_size: few
j_call: TRBJ2-3
cdr3_nt: TGTGCCAGCAGTGAGCGGGAGACAGATACGCAGTATTTT
cdr3_aa: CASSERETDTQYF

cdr3_length: 14
d_call: TRBD1
v_call: TRBV4-1
clone_size: .
j_call: TRBJ1-1
cdr3_nt: TGCGCCAGCGGCAGGGGGCGATGGAACACTGAAGCTTTCTTT
cdr3_aa: CASGRGRWNTEAFF

cdr3_length: 16
d_call: .
v_call: TRBV5-1
clone_size: once
j_call: TRBJ1-4
cdr3_nt: TGCGCCAGCAGCTGGGACATTGCGGTCCTTAATGAAAAACTGTTTTTT
cdr3_aa: CASSWDIAVLNEKLFF

cdr3_length: 13
d_call: .
v_call: TRBV7-2
clone_size: .
j_call: TRBJ1-1
cdr3_nt: TGTGCCAGTATACTGAGAAGGAACACTGAAGCTTTCTTT
cdr3_aa: CASILRRNTEAFF

cdr3_length: 17
d_call: TRBD2
v_call: TRBV4-1
clone_size: .
j_call: TRBJ2-2
cdr3_nt: TGCGCCAGCAGCCAGGGACTAGCGAGAGGGAACACCGGGGAGCTGTTTTTT
cdr3_aa: CASSQGLARGNTGELFF

cdr3_length: 11
d_call: TRBD1
v_call: TRBV20-1
clone_size: .
j_call: TRBJ2-7
cdr3_nt: TGCAGTGCTACGACAGGGACGCGACAGTACTTC
cdr3_aa: CSATTGTRQYF

cdr3_length: 14
d_call: .
v_call: TRBV30
clone_size: .
j_call: TRBJ1-6
cdr3_nt: TGTGCCTGGAATGCAGGGAAGAACGGTTCACCCCTCCACTTT
cdr3_aa: CAWNAGKNGSPLHF

cdr3_length: 11
d_call: .
v_call: TRBV20-1
clone_size: few
j_call: TRBJ2-5
cdr3_nt: TGCAGTGCGGGGGGCCAAGAGACCCAGTACTTC
cdr3_aa: CSAGGQETQYF

cdr3_length: 13
d_call: TRBD2
v_call: TRBV30
clone_size: .
j_call: TRBJ2-3
cdr3_nt: TGTGCCTTTAGCGGGGGGGAGACAGATACGCAGTATTTT
cdr3_aa: CAFSGGETDTQYF

cdr3_length: 14
d_call: .
v_call: TRBV6-1
clone_size: .
j_call: TRBJ1-2
cdr3_nt: TGTGCCAGCACCGACAGGAATTTCGTCTATGGCTACACCTTC
cdr3_aa: CASTDRNFVYGYTF

cdr3_length: 15
d_call: .
v_call: TRBV9
clone_size: .
j_call: TRBJ2-2
cdr3_nt: TGTGCCAGCAGCGCTTCGACTAGTATGGTCGGGGAGCTGTTTTTT
cdr3_aa: CASSASTSMVGELFF

cdr3_length: 14
d_call: TRBD1
v_call: TRBV6-6
clone_size: .
j_call: TRBJ2-1
cdr3_nt: TGTGCCAGCAACCTACAGGGGGCGTACAATGAGCAGTTCTTC
cdr3_aa: CASNLQGAYNEQFF

cdr3_length: 15
d_call: .
v_call: TRBV7-9
clone_size: .
j_call: TRBJ2-1
cdr3_nt: TGTGCCAGCAGCTTATGGTCCAGCTCCTACAATGAGCAGTTCTTC
cdr3_aa: CASSLWSSSYNEQFF

cdr3_length: 14
d_call: TRBD2
v_call: TRBV10-3
clone_size: .
j_call: TRBJ2-3
cdr3_nt: TGTGCCATAGCTAGCGGACTTAGCACAGATACGCAGTATTTT
cdr3_aa: CAIASGLSTDTQYF

cdr3_length: 14
d_call: TRBD1
v_call: TRBV6-5
clone_size: .
j_call: TRBJ2-1
cdr3_nt: TGTGCCAGCAAAGGGCAGGGGGTATACAATGAGCAGTTCTTC
cdr3_aa: CASKGQGVYNEQFF

cdr3_length: 14
d_call: .
v_call: TRBV6-5
clone_size: few
j_call: TRBJ1-2
cdr3_nt: TGTGCCAGCAGGGACAGAATTTCTAACTATGGCTACACCTTC
cdr3_aa: CASRDRISNYGYTF

cdr3_length: 12
d_call: .
v_call: TRBV15
clone_size: .
j_call: TRBJ2-1
cdr3_nt: TGTGCCGCCTCGACTACCTACAATGAGCAGTTCTTC
cdr3_aa: CAASTTYNEQFF

cdr3_length: 13
d_call: .
v_call: TRBV30
clone_size: .
j_call: TRBJ1-1
cdr3_nt: TGTGCCTGGAGTGTCAGGGGCAACACTGAAGCTTTCTTT
cdr3_aa: CAWSVRGNTEAFF

cdr3_length: 15
d_call: TRBD1
v_call: TRBV6-6
clone_size: .
j_call: TRBJ1-4
cdr3_nt: TGTGCCAGCAGGCCGCGGGACAGGGGTTATGAAAAACTGTTTTTT
cdr3_aa: CASRPRDRGYEKLFF

cdr3_length: 16
d_call: TRBD2
v_call: TRBV5-1
clone_size: .
j_call: TRBJ2-1
cdr3_nt: TGCGCCAGCAGCTTGGGGCCCGGGACTAGCTCCAATGAGCAGTTCTTC
cdr3_aa: CASSLGPGTSSNEQFF

cdr3_length: 15
d_call: TRBD1
v_call: TRBV28
clone_size: once
j_call: TRBJ2-7
cdr3_nt: TGTGCCAGCAGTCACAACCGGGACAGGCGCGACGAGCAGTACTTC
cdr3_aa: CASSHNRDRRDEQYF

cdr3_length: 17
d_call: TRBD1
v_call: TRBV4-1
clone_size: .
j_call: TRBJ2-7
cdr3_nt: TGCGCCAGCAGCCAGGGCGCGGACAGGCCGTTCTCCTACGAGCAGTACTTC
cdr3_aa: CASSQGADRPFSYEQYF

cdr3_length: 14
d_call: TRBD1
v_call: TRBV5-1
clone_size: .
j_call: TRBJ1-2
cdr3_nt: TGCGCCAGCAGCTTAGGGACAGGGGGTTATGGCTACACCTTC
cdr3_aa: CASSLGTGGYGYTF

cdr3_length: 15
d_call: TRBD2
v_call: TRBV5-1
clone_size: once
j_call: TRBJ2-7
cdr3_nt: TGCGCCAGCAGCATAACTAGCGGGTCGGGTTACGAGCAGTACTTC
cdr3_aa: CASSITSGSGYEQYF

cdr3_length: 16
d_call: TRBD2
v_call: TRBV4-2
clone_size: .
j_call: TRBJ2-1
cdr3_nt: TGTGCCAGCAGCCAAGATTTAGCGGGATCCTACAATGAGCAGTTCTTC
cdr3_aa: CASSQDLAGSYNEQFF

cdr3_length: 16
d_call: .
v_call: TRBV14
clone_size: .
j_call: TRBJ2-3
cdr3_nt: TGTGCCAGCAGCCAGGAGACTATCGCTAGCACAGATACGCAGTATTTT
cdr3_aa: CASSQETIASTDTQYF